One sample yielded the 12 T cell receptor beta chains listed below, sequenced in a study of technical replicates of blood from a few donors. Sequencing was performed with immunoSEQ multiplex PCR; in TCRdb, only in-frame clones are kept and a portion is missing. The table has around 100,000 clones, about 95% seen once. Sequencing was carried out using T cells isolated from PBMCs. The receptors come from a human donor in good health.

The chain links TRBV5-4 to TRBJ1-4; 9 nucleotides align to TRBD1. The germline V gene encodes CDR1 SGHNT and CDR2 YYREEE (reference sequence). The V and J ends lost 3 bases and 7 bases, in that order; junction bases with no gene match: 7. The CDR3 consists of 15 residues. CDR3 loop: CASSSWGQGSEKLFF. The CDR3, as DNA: TGTGCCAGCAGCTCCTGGGGACAGGGAAGTGAAAAACTGTTTTTT.

This sequence joins TRBV5-6 and TRBJ2-3, with 9 bases that match TRBD2. The CDR3 consists of 15 residues. Per germline, CDR1 SGHDT and CDR2 YYEEEE. V shed 2 bases and J 2 bases; nucleotides not matched to a gene: 3. The DNA of the CDR3 is TGTGCCAGCAGCTTAAGCGGGAGGTACACAGATACGCAGTATTTT. Amino acids: CASSLSGRYTDTQYF.

The chain has TRBV10-3 and TRBJ2-1; the match to TRBD2 covers 11 bases. Unmatched junction bases numbered 8, after V lost 10 bases and J lost 6 bases. This CDR3 comprises 14 residues. CDR1 and CDR2 (germline): ENHRY, SYGVKD. CDR3 loop: CATLIAGGPNEQFF. For the CDR3, the DNA is TGTGCCACCCTTATAGCGGGAGGGCCCAATGAGCAGTTCTTC.

The chain couples TRBV27 to TRBJ2-1; no clear D. The CDR3 is 18 amino acids. V gave up 3 bases and J gave up 0 bases, with 18 bases separating them. Germline CDR1 and CDR2: MNHEY and SMNVEV (reference sequence). The CDR3 here is CASSLAPFLESSYNEQFF. CDR3 coding DNA: TGTGCCAGCAGTTTGGCCCCGTTCTTGGAGAGCTCCTACAATGAGCAGTTCTTC.

The gene calls are TRBV7-6 and TRBJ1-5; D might be TRBD1 (5 bases). The CDR3 runs 13 residues. CDR1 and CDR2 from the germline V gene are SGHVS and FNYEAQ. V lost 8 bases, J lost 3 bases, and 11 bases lay in between. CDR3 sequence (DNA): TGTGCCAGCGCGGGGGGGGTCAATCAGCCCCAGCATTTT. This sequence encodes CASAGGVNQPQHF.

This clone was recorded only once. The J gene is TRBJ2-7, the V gene TRBV4-2; TRBD1 matches 10 bases. The CDR3 totals 17 residues. Germline trimming cut 4 bases from V and 7 bases from J; bases unmatched to any gene: 16. In germline, CDR1 is LGHNA, CDR2 YNFKEQ. CDR3 in DNA: TGTGCCAGCAGCCTCGAGCCTGAGGACAGGGGGTTTTATGAGCAGTACTTC. The encoded protein is CASSLEPEDRGFYEQYF.

J is TRBJ2-5 and V is TRBV9, with 13 nucleotides matching TRBD2. The J segment lost 9 bases and the V segment lost 2 bases, leaving 4 bases of the junction unmatched. This CDR3 is built from 14 residues. Germline loops: CDR1 SGDLS, CDR2 YYNGEE. CDR3 sequence: CASSVGLAGTPQYF. The CDR3 nucleotides read TGTGCCAGCAGCGTGGGACTAGCGGGAACGCCCCAGTACTTC.

The CDR3 here is CASSLRTGDYGYTF. DNA for the CDR3: TGTGCCAGCAGCTTGAGGACAGGGGACTATGGCTACACCTTC. The chain couples TRBV5-4 to TRBJ1-2; 9 nucleotides match TRBD1. The germline V gene has CDR1 SGHNT and CDR2 YYREEE (reference sequence). Trimming at V came to 1 base and at J to 3 bases, leaving 1 base not matched to a gene. There are 14 residues in the CDR3.

The rearrangement links TRBV18 to TRBJ2-5; the D gene is possibly TRBD1 (6 bases). Trimming took 5 bases from V and 5 from J, leaving 15 bases between them. The CDR3 is 14 residues long. Germline V gives CDR1 KGHSH, CDR2 LQKENI. The CDR3 sequence: CASSYSTGSETQYF. The CDR3 DNA is TGTGCCAGCTCATATTCCACAGGGTCGGAGACCCAGTACTTC.

Only one count was recorded for this clone. The chain combines TRBV27 with TRBJ2-7, with 9 bases aligning to TRBD1. Germline V gene data show CDR1 as MNHEY and CDR2 as SMNVEV (reference sequence). This CDR3 comprises 16 residues. Trimming cost V 2 bases and J 5 bases; bases outside gene matches: 10. The CDR3 DNA sequence: TGTGCCAGCAGTTTAGTACTCGGGACAGGGAACCACGAGCAGTACTTC. Translating it yields CASSLVLGTGNHEQYF.

The V and J genes are TRBV6-5 and TRBJ1-2, with 7 bases aligning to TRBD1. Germline CDR1 MNHEY, CDR2 SVGAGI. V lost 0 bases and J lost 7; bases outside the gene matches: 8. This CDR3 comprises 15 residues. The CDR3 DNA follows: TGTGCCAGCAGTTACTCCAGGGACAGTTTAGGTGGCTACACCTTC. Amino acid sequence: CASSYSRDSLGGYTF.

The chain joins TRBV6-1 to TRBJ2-6; D uncertain. Germline V gene lookup returns CDR1 MNHNS and CDR2 SASEGT. The CDR3 has 15 residues. V was clipped by 5 bases and J by 0 bases, with 8 bases between them. CDR3 amino acids: CASSNSISGANVLTF. CDR3 DNA sequence: TGTGCCAGCAGTAATAGCATCTCTGGGGCCAACGTCCTGACTTTC.